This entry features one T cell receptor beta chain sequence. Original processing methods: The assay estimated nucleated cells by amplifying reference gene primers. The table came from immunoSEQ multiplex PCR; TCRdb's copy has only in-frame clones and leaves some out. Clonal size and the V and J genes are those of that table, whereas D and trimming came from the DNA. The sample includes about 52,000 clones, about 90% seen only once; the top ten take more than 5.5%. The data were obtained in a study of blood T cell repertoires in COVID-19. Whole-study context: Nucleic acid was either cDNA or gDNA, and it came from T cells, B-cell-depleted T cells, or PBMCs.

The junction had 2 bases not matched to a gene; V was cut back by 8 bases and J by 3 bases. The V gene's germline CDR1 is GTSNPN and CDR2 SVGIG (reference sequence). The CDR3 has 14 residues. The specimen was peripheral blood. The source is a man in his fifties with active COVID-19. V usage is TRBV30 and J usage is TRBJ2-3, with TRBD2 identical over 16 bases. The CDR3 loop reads CAGTSGGGTDTQYF. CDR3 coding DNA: TGTGCCGGGACTAGCGGGGGGGGTACAGATACGCAGTATTTT.